This T cell receptor beta chain came from a study of CD8+ T cells in alopecia areata. The CDR3 loop spans 16 amino acids. Trimming shortened V by 1 base and J by 4 bases, and 17 bases separated the two germline ends. The germline CDR1 and CDR2 sequences are GTSNPN and SVGIG (reference sequence). RNA extraction was followed by reverse transcription into cDNA, which acted as the sequencing template. Generated by immunoSEQ multiplex PCR, the TCRdb table keeps only in-frame clones and is missing some. The table has about 97,000 clones, roughly two fifths seen once. This clone was counted only a few times.

The receptor's source is a human donor with alopecia areata. This rearrangement joins TRBV30 to TRBJ2-1; D may be TRBD2 (5 bases). The sequenced material came from CD4+ T cells sorted from blood. The DNA of the CDR3 is TGTGCCTGGAGTGCGCTTAACAAGAGAGGGTACAATGAGCAGTTCTTC. It specifies CAWSALNKRGYNEQFF.